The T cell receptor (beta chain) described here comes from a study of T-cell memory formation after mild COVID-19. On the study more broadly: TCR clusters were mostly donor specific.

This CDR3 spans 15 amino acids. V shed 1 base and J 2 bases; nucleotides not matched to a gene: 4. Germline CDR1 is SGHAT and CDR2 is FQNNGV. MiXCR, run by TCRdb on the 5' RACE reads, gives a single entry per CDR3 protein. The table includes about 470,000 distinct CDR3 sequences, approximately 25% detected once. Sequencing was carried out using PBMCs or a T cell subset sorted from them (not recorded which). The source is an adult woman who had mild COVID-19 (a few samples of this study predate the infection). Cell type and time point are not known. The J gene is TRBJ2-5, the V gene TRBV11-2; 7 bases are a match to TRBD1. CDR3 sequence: CASSLGGTVQETQYF. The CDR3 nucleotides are TGTGCCAGCAGCTTAGGGGGGACAGTACAAGAGACCCAGTACTTC.